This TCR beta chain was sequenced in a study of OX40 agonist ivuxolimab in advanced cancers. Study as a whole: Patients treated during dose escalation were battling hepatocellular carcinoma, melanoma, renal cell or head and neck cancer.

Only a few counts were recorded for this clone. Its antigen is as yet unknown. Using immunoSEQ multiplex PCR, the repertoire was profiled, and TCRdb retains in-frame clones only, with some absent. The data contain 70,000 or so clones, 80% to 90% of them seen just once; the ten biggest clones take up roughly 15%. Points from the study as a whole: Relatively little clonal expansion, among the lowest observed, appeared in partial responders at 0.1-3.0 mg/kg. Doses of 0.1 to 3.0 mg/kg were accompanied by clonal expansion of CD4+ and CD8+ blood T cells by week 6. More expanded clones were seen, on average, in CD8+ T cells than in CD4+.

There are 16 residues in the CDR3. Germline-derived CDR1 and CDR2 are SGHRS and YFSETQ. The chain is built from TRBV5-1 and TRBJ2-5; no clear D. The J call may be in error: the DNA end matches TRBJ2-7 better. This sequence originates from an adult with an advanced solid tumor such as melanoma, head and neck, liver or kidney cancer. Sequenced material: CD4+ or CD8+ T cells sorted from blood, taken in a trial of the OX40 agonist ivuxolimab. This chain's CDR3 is CASSLAPDISTYEQYF. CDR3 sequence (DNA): TGCGCCAGCAGCTTGGCGCCTGATATTTCGACCTACGAGCAGTACTTC.